One sample yielded the 32 T cell receptor beta chains listed below, sequenced in a study of shared clonotypes between healthy human individuals (TCRdb year 2020). Libraries were prepared through the immunoSEQ multiplex PCR assay. This is the immuneACCESS table as TCRdb keeps it, with only in-frame sequences that have V and J called. A part of the clones is gone; compared with another copy, unresolved V genes explain less than half, and the rest is unexplained. The sample table lists fewer than 400,000 clones, around 72% of them with a count of one. The ten largest clones represent about 9.4% of the sample. Material for sequencing was memory CD4+ T cells sorted from blood. Explained via the paper, the cell subset or site label denotes: CD45RA-negative fraction. Receptors were obtained from a man aged 25-45 years in good health.

The chain recombines TRBV7-2 with TRBJ2-7; the match to TRBD2 covers 9 bases. Germline CDR1 and CDR2: SGHTA and FQGNSA. Trimming removed 5 bases from V and 5 bases from J; junction bases left unmatched: 10. The CDR3 contains 15 residues. CDR3 sequence reads: CASSQPGLASNEQYF. CDR3 nucleotides: TGTGCCAGCAGCCAACCGGGACTAGCATCCAACGAGCAGTACTTC.

Only a few counts were recorded for this clone. V and J are TRBV2 and TRBJ2-7; D call uncertain. The germline V and J ends were trimmed by 3 bases and 6 bases, with 9 bases remaining between them. CDR1 SNHLY and CDR2 FYNNEI come from the germline V gene. This CDR3 has 12 amino acids. The CDR3 loop is CASSDPEVEQYF. The DNA for the CDR3 is TGTGCCAGCAGTGACCCTGAGGTCGAGCAGTACTTC.

CDR3 nucleotides: TGTGCCAGCAGTGCCGGGACTAGCGGGAGGATAGAGACCCAGTACTTC. Residues: CASSAGTSGRIETQYF. The V gene is TRBV2, the J gene TRBJ2-5; TRBD2 matches at 15 bases. The CDR3 runs to 16 residues. Germline V gives CDR1 SNHLY, CDR2 FYNNEI. V lost 4 bases, J lost 4 bases, and 4 bases stayed unmatched.

This clone showed up just once. The J gene is TRBJ2-3, the V gene TRBV7-8, with 9 bases fitting TRBD2. The CDR3 length is 16 residues. V trimming: 5 bases; J trimming: 9 bases; junction bases outside the gene matches: 15. The germline CDR1 and CDR2 sequences are SGHVS and FQNEAQ. The CDR3 region is CASSPMGLAEGYTQYF. CDR3 in DNA: TGTGCCAGCAGCCCGATGGGACTAGCTGAGGGATACACGCAGTATTTT.

The rearrangement uses TRBV28 and TRBJ2-4; maybe TRBD1 (5 bases). Trimming shortened V by 8 bases and J by 6 bases, and 14 bases separated the two germline ends. This CDR3 spans 13 amino acids. Germline V gene lookup returns CDR1 MDHEN and CDR2 SYDVKM. This chain's CDR3 is CASRRADVNIQYF. The CDR3 DNA reads TGTGCCAGCCGCAGGGCCGACGTAAACATTCAGTACTTC.

The chain couples TRBV6-6 to TRBJ2-5; D uncertain. The germline V gene has CDR1 MNHNY and CDR2 SVGAGI (reference sequence). V lost 2 bases and J lost 3, with 10 bases in between. The CDR3 consists of 14 residues. The CDR3 nucleotides read TGTGCCAGCAGTTACCCGCGGCAGAAAGAGACCCAGTACTTC. Protein sequence: CASSYPRQKETQYF.

The rearrangement joins TRBV2 to TRBJ1-2; a possible D gene is TRBD1 (6 bases). There are 14 residues in the CDR3. The germline CDR1 and CDR2 sequences are SNHLY and FYNNEI. Trimming removed 6 bases from V and 4 bases from J, with 15 bases in between. Here the CDR3 reads CASSDQGFTYGYTF. As DNA, the CDR3 is TGTGCCAGCAGCGACCAGGGGTTCACCTATGGCTACACCTTC.

The chain carries TRBV15 and TRBJ2-2, with 12 bases that match TRBD2. The germline CDR1 and CDR2 sequences are LNHNV and YYDKDF (reference sequence). J gave up 6 bases and V 2 bases, and 4 bases lay outside the gene matches. The CDR3 spans 16 residues. This CDR3 is CATSRQLAGGSGELFF. The CDR3 coding sequence is TGTGCCACCAGCAGACAACTAGCGGGAGGATCCGGGGAGCTGTTTTTT.

The chain recombines TRBV19 with TRBJ2-7; 7 bases line up with TRBD2. CDR1 and CDR2 (germline): LNHDA, SQIVND (reference sequence). V shed 8 bases and J 3 bases; nucleotides not matched to a gene: 7. This CDR3 spans 13 amino acids. In DNA, the CDR3 is TGTGCCAGTCGGCTAGCGGAAGGCTACGAGCAGTACTTC. Protein sequence: CASRLAEGYEQYF.

This clone has only one observation. The chain uses TRBV5-1 and TRBJ2-1, with TRBD2 identical over 7 bases. V lost 0 bases and J lost 0; bases outside the gene matches: 3. The CDR3 contains 16 residues. Germline V CDR1 and CDR2: SGHRS, YFSETQ. The CDR3 spells CASSLGGRASYNEQFF. The CDR3 region has the DNA TGCGCCAGCAGCTTGGGAGGGAGGGCCTCCTACAATGAGCAGTTCTTC. Using reference TRBV5-1 and TRBJ2-1 for the parts outside the CDR3, the full variable domain is KAGVTQTPRYLIKTRGQQVTLSCSPISGHRSVSWYQQTPGQGLQFLFEYFSETQRNKGNFPGRFSGRQFSNSRSEMNVSTLELGDSALYLCASSLGGRASYNEQFFGPGTRLTVL.

For the CDR3, the DNA is TGTGCCAGCTCACCGGACAGGGATAGCAATCAGCCCCAGCATTTT. This sequence encodes CASSPDRDSNQPQHF. The rearrangement uses TRBV18 and TRBJ1-5; TRBD1 agrees at 8 bases. The J segment lost 0 bases and the V segment lost 3 bases, leaving 1 base of the junction unmatched. CDR1 is KGHSH and CDR2 is LQKENI in the germline V gene. The CDR3 consists of 15 residues.

This clone was counted once. This sequence joins TRBV7-3 and TRBJ2-5; 10 bases line up with TRBD1. The V gene's germline CDR1 is SGHTA and CDR2 FQGTGA. The CDR3 totals 15 residues. Trimming took 4 bases from V and 3 from J; bases not matched to a gene: 5. The CDR3, as DNA: TGTGCCAGCAGCTCGACTGGGACAGGGGAAGAGACCCAGTACTTC. Protein sequence: CASSSTGTGEETQYF.

The chain recombines TRBV19 with TRBJ2-7; 7 nucleotides line up with TRBD2. Germline lookup yields CDR1 LNHDA and CDR2 SQIVND (reference sequence). The J segment lost 0 bases and the V segment lost 1 base, leaving 3 bases of the junction unmatched. This CDR3 is 15 amino acids long. CDR3 region: CASSIVGGLSYEQYF. In nucleotides, the CDR3 is TGTGCCAGTAGTATAGTGGGAGGGCTCTCCTACGAGCAGTACTTC.

J is TRBJ2-3 and V is TRBV2, with 11 bases fitting TRBD2. Germline V gives CDR1 SNHLY, CDR2 FYNNEI. The CDR3 extends over 15 amino acids. V was pared by 8 bases and J by 5 bases, with 9 bases of the junction left unmatched. DNA of the CDR3: TGTGCCAGCGTGAGGACTAGCGGGCCTCGAGATACGCAGTATTTT. It encodes CASVRTSGPRDTQYF.

This clone was seen a few times. The V and J genes are TRBV27 and TRBJ1-4; the D is unclear. The CDR3 has 14 residues. The germline gives CDR1 MNHEY, CDR2 SMNVEV (reference sequence). The germline V and J ends were trimmed by 0 bases and 2 bases, with 4 bases remaining between them. The CDR3 coding sequence is TGTGCCAGCAGTTTATCCCGCACTAATGAAAAACTGTTTTTT. Its translation is CASSLSRTNEKLFF.

This clone was counted between two and nine times. The rearrangement joins TRBV10-1 to TRBJ2-7, with 9 bases matching TRBD1. Trimming took 10 bases from V and 1 from J; bases not matched to a gene: 11. CDR1 is WNHNN, CDR2 SYGVQD, per germline (reference sequence). The length of the CDR3 is 15 residues. The CDR3 sequence: CATLGQGTLSYEQYF. The CDR3, as DNA: TGCGCCACCCTGGGACAGGGAACCCTATCCTACGAGCAGTACTTC.

This chain connects TRBV7-2 to TRBJ2-7, with 12 bases matching TRBD2. CDR1 is SGHTA and CDR2 is FQGNSA in the germline V gene. V trimming: 2 bases; J trimming: 5 bases; junction bases outside the gene matches: 7. The CDR3 is 16 amino acids. The CDR3 nucleotides are TGTGCCAGCAGCTTAATACTAGCGGGAGGTATCAACGAGCAGTACTTC. Amino acids: CASSLILAGGINEQYF.

The chain uses TRBV7-2 and TRBJ1-5; unclear D gene. Germline CDR1 SGHTA, CDR2 FQGNSA. V shed 5 bases and J shed 5 bases, with 7 bases lying between them. The CDR3 is 12 residues long. DNA of the CDR3: TGTGCCAGCAGCCCCCCATATCAGCCCCAGCATTTT. It codes for CASSPPYQPQHF.

The chain is built from TRBV7-8 and TRBJ2-2; 9 bases match TRBD1. Germline CDR1 SGHVS, CDR2 FQNEAQ. CDR3 length: 16 amino acids. With 3 bases clipped from V and 2 bases from J, the junction kept 4 bases outside the gene matches. The DNA of the CDR3 is TGTGCCAGCAGCTTCGGACAGGGGCGAAACACCGGGGAGCTGTTTTTT. Its protein product is CASSFGQGRNTGELFF.

J is TRBJ2-5 and V is TRBV4-2; D remains ambiguous. CDR3 length: 14 residues. Trimming stripped 0 bases from V and 4 bases from J, with 9 bases between. Looked up from germline, CDR1 is LGHNA and CDR2 is YNFKEQ. The CDR3: CASSQDSSLETQYF. In nucleotides, the CDR3 is TGTGCCAGCAGCCAAGATAGTAGTTTAGAGACCCAGTACTTC.

This chain links TRBV10-3 with TRBJ1-5; 10 bases fit TRBD1. This CDR3 has 14 amino acids. V dropped 6 bases and J dropped 2; count of bases not matched to a gene: 1. Looked up from germline, CDR1 is ENHRY and CDR2 is SYGVKD. CDR3 sequence: CAISGTGGNQPQHF. CDR3 sequence (DNA): TGTGCCATCAGCGGGACAGGGGGCAATCAGCCCCAGCATTTT.

The count of this clone is one. V gene TRBV7-9 combines with J gene TRBJ2-6; no firm D call. CDR3 size: 16 residues. CDR1 and CDR2 (germline): SEHNR, FQNEAQ (reference sequence). Deletions cut 3 bases from V and 2 bases from J, with 11 bases between. CDR3: CASSFSAGPGANVLTF. CDR3 bases: TGTGCCAGCAGCTTTTCTGCAGGACCTGGGGCCAACGTCCTGACTTTC.

This chain connects TRBV13 to TRBJ2-5, with 10 positions matching TRBD2. V lost 6 bases and J lost 5; bases outside the gene matches: 9. Germline-derived CDR1 and CDR2 are PRHDT and FYEKMQ (reference sequence). The CDR3 extends over 15 amino acids. In nucleotides, the CDR3 is TGTGCCAGCAGTGGCCTAGCGGGAGAGCAGGAGACCCAGTACTTC. Encoded protein: CASSGLAGEQETQYF.

This clone appeared many times. The chain links TRBV5-1 to TRBJ1-1; D is uncertain. The CDR3 sequence is 12 residues long. CDR1 SGHRS and CDR2 YFSETQ come from the germline V gene. V shed 6 bases and J shed 1 base, with 7 bases lying between them. The CDR3 loop reads CASKKPNTEAFF. The DNA of the CDR3 is TGCGCCAGCAAAAAACCGAACACTGAAGCTTTCTTT. Filled out from reference TRBV5-1 and TRBJ1-1, the complete variable domain reads KAGVTQTPRYLIKTRGQQVTLSCSPISGHRSVSWYQQTPGQGLQFLFEYFSETQRNKGNFPGRFSGRQFSNSRSEMNVSTLELGDSALYLCASKKPNTEAFFGQGTRLTVV.

This clone appeared a few times. The genes are TRBV11-2 and TRBJ2-7; 10 positions agree with TRBD1. This CDR3 region has 15 residues. CDR1 SGHAT and CDR2 FQNNGV come from the germline V gene. V lost 5 bases to trimming and J lost 5 bases; unmatched junction nucleotides: 9. The CDR3 region is CASSHRRDRGNEQYF. The CDR3 coding sequence is TGTGCCAGCAGCCATAGGCGGGACAGGGGTAACGAGCAGTACTTC.

The table lists this clone with a few counts. V is TRBV18 and J is TRBJ2-7; perhaps TRBD1 as D (6 bases). From germline, CDR1 is KGHSH and CDR2 LQKENI. V was shortened by 6 bases and J by 9 bases, with 21 bases between the two germline ends. The CDR3 loop spans 14 amino acids. The CDR3 protein is CASSLRDTKEAQYF. In DNA, the CDR3 is TGTGCCAGCTCCCTCCGGGACACCAAGGAGGCGCAGTACTTC.

The V gene is TRBV29-1, the J gene TRBJ2-5; TRBD2 aligns across 8 bases. CDR3 length: 13 amino acids. CDR1 is SQVTM, CDR2 ANQGSEA, per germline. V shed 6 bases and J 5 bases; nucleotides not matched to a gene: 8. CDR3 amino acids: CSVRPGTRETQYF. CDR3 DNA: TGCAGCGTGCGACCCGGGACTAGGGAGACCCAGTACTTC.

The J gene is TRBJ1-5, the V gene TRBV19; TRBD1 is a possible D gene (5 bases). Germline lookup yields CDR1 LNHDA and CDR2 SQIVND (reference sequence). The CDR3 spans 15 residues. Between the trimmed V and J ends, which lost 3 bases and 4 bases, there was a span of 13 bases. CDR3 amino acids: CASSIVGTANQPQHF. The DNA for the CDR3 is TGTGCCAGTAGTATTGTTGGGACGGCGAATCAGCCCCAGCATTTT.

This clone was found a few times. The chain joins TRBV29-1 to TRBJ1-3; D is undetermined. The CDR3 consists of 12 residues. Trimming removed 5 bases at V and 0 bases at J, with 5 bases between. Germline V lookup: CDR1 SQVTM, CDR2 ANQGSEA. The CDR3 here is CSVRTSGNTIYF. CDR3 bases: TGCAGCGTTAGGACCTCTGGAAACACCATATATTTT. Complete variable domain (other parts from reference TRBV29-1 and TRBJ1-3): SAVISQKPSRDICQRGTSLTIQCQVDSQVTMMFWYRQQPGQSLTLIATANQGSEATYESGFVIDKFPISRPNLTFSTLTVSNMSPEDSSIYLCSVRTSGNTIYFGEGSWLTVV.

The count of this clone is one. The chain combines TRBV7-9 with TRBJ2-5; 10 bases match TRBD1. The CDR3 sequence is 16 residues long. V gave up 4 bases and J gave up 5 bases; unmatched junction bases: 10. Germline V lookup: CDR1 SEHNR, CDR2 FQNEAQ (reference sequence). The CDR3 sequence is CASSSTGTGVAETQYF. CDR3 in DNA: TGTGCCAGCAGCTCCACCGGGACAGGGGTGGCGGAGACCCAGTACTTC.

This clone has only a few counts. The chain couples TRBV27 to TRBJ2-3; 7 positions match TRBD2. Trimming took 3 bases from V and 2 from J; bases not matched to a gene: 11. This CDR3 region has 17 residues. CDR1 MNHEY and CDR2 SMNVEV come from the germline V gene (reference sequence). In nucleotides, the CDR3 is TGTGCCAGCAGTTTCTTTGGGGCTAGCGGCTTCACAGATACGCAGTATTTT. Translating gives CASSFFGASGFTDTQYF.

A few counts support this clone. The chain carries TRBV7-2 and TRBJ2-1, with D perhaps matching TRBD2 (5 bases). The CDR3 runs to 11 residues. Germline assignment: CDR1 SGHTA and CDR2 FQGNSA. The ends were cut back, 5 bases at V and 14 bases at J, with 13 bases in the middle. This chain's CDR3 is CASSLWAAEFF. The CDR3 DNA sequence: TGTGCCAGCAGCCTTTGGGCAGCGGAGTTCTTC.